Listed here are 12 T cell receptor beta chains from one sample, sequenced in a study of T-cell reconstitution after alpha-beta-depleted transplantation in children. The TCRbeta library was prepared with unique molecular identifiers. TCRdb recomputed calls from the PCR reads with MiXCR, one row per CDR3 protein. The repertoire holds a few hundred thousand distinct CDR3 sequences, with over 20% as singletons. Specimen: PBMCs from the stem cell graft donor, collected from the stem cell graft. The receptors derive from a human donor who donated a stem cell graft to a child with acute myeloid leukemia.

Only a few counts were recorded for this clonotype. The chain is built from TRBV29-1 and TRBJ2-3; TRBD2 agrees at 9 bases. CDR1 and CDR2 (germline): SQVTM, ANQGSEA. The V segment lost 7 bases and the J segment 2 bases; nucleotides outside the gene matches: 10. This CDR3 spans 15 amino acids. Here the CDR3 DNA reads TGCAGCGCCCTGGGGGCGGGAGGGTACACAGATACGCAGTATTTT. This translates into CSALGAGGYTDTQYF.

This clonotype has a handful of counts. The chain joins TRBV5-1 to TRBJ2-1, with 7 bases fitting TRBD2. The CDR3 is made up of 14 amino acids. Germline CDR1 is SGHRS and CDR2 is YFSETQ. The J segment lost 8 bases and the V segment lost 0 bases, leaving 5 bases of the junction unmatched. The DNA for the CDR3 is TGCGCCAGCAGCTTGGTGGGAGGGCATGATGAGCAGTTCTTC. This sequence encodes CASSLVGGHDEQFF.

This clonotype was found a few times. The V and J genes are TRBV28 and TRBJ2-1; TRBD1 matches 8 bases. This CDR3 has 14 residues. The V gene end was trimmed by 2 bases and the J gene end by 6 bases; junction bases not matched to a gene: 3. Germline CDR1 and CDR2: MDHEN and SYDVKM. This chain's CDR3 is CASSLMDRVNEQFF. The CDR3 DNA is TGTGCCAGCAGTTTAATGGACAGGGTCAATGAGCAGTTCTTC.

The chain recombines TRBV7-9 with TRBJ1-1; D call uncertain. Germline CDR1 SEHNR, CDR2 FQNEAQ (reference sequence). The CDR3 length is 16 residues. The germline V and J ends were trimmed by 5 bases and 1 base, with 17 bases remaining between them. The CDR3 spells CASSRGEGRRNTEAFF. CDR3 in DNA: TGTGCCAGCAGCCGCGGTGAGGGCCGGCGGAACACTGAAGCTTTCTTT. The full variable domain, rest sourced from reference TRBV7-9 and TRBJ1-1, is DTGVSQNPRHKITKRGQNVTFRCDPISEHNRLYWYRQTLGQGPEFLTYFQNEAQLEKSRLLSDRFSAERPKGSFSTLEIQRTEQGDSAMYLCASSRGEGRRNTEAFFGQGTRLTVV.

This clonotype showed up just a few times. V is TRBV15 and J is TRBJ2-7; D uncertain. Looked up from germline, CDR1 is LNHNV and CDR2 is YYDKDF (reference sequence). This CDR3 region has 12 residues. V was shortened by 0 bases and J by 6 bases, with 6 bases between the two germline ends. CDR3 sequence (DNA): TGTGCCACCAGCAGAGATTGGACCGAGCAGTACTTC. Amino acid sequence: CATSRDWTEQYF.

The CDR3 reads CASSKQGYRATEAFF. Written as DNA, the CDR3 is TGTGCCAGCAGTAAACAGGGTTATCGCGCCACTGAAGCTTTCTTT. The chain employs TRBV6-1 and TRBJ1-1; D may be TRBD1 (6 bases). Germline V gene lookup returns CDR1 MNHNS and CDR2 SASEGT. The CDR3 has 15 residues. Deletions cut 5 bases from V and 4 bases from J, with 17 bases between.

V is TRBV3-1 and J is TRBJ2-1; possible D gene TRBD1, 6 bases. V was cut by 1 base and J by 13 bases, with 14 bases left in between. CDR1 and CDR2 (germline): LGHDT, YNNKEL (reference sequence). The CDR3 sequence is 13 residues long. The CDR3 DNA reads as TGTGCCAGCAGCCAAGGGACAGCCTCGTCTCAGTTCTTC. Translation gives CASSQGTASSQFF.

This CDR3 is CATSRDQGAVGELFF. The CDR3 DNA is TGTGCCACCAGCAGAGACCAGGGGGCGGTCGGGGAGCTGTTTTTT. V and J are TRBV15 and TRBJ2-2; TRBD1 aligns across 8 bases. CDR1 and CDR2 from the germline V gene are LNHNV and YYDKDF (reference sequence). The CDR3 consists of 15 residues. Germline trimming cut 0 bases from V and 7 bases from J; bases unmatched to any gene: 4. Full variable domain (missing parts from reference TRBV15 and TRBJ2-2): DAMVIQNPRYQVTQFGKPVTLSCSQTLNHNVMYWYQQKSSQAPKLLFHYYDKDFNNEADTPDNFQSRRPNTSFCFLDIRSPGLGDTAMYLCATSRDQGAVGELFFGEGSRLTVL.

This clonotype showed up many times. The chain employs TRBV25-1 and TRBJ2-1; possibly TRBD1 for D (6 bases). This CDR3 has 15 residues. Germline loops: CDR1 MGHDK, CDR2 SYGVNS. V gave up 4 bases and J gave up 2 bases, with 12 bases separating them. The chain's CDR3 is CASSVRGETYNEQFF. CDR3 nucleotide sequence: TGTGCCAGCAGTGTCAGGGGAGAGACCTACAATGAGCAGTTCTTC.

This clonotype was seen a handful of times. V and J are TRBV5-1 and TRBJ2-3; no clear D gene. Per the germline V gene, CDR1 is SGHRS and CDR2 is YFSETQ. This CDR3 has 16 amino acids. V was cut by 3 bases and J by 2 bases, with 16 bases left in between. CDR3 nucleotides: TGCGCCAGCAGCTCGGGCCGAGAGGTTAACACAGATACGCAGTATTTT. Translated: CASSSGREVNTDTQYF.

This clonotype was recorded many times. V usage is TRBV12-3 or TRBV12-4 and J usage is TRBJ2-3; the match to TRBD2 covers 15 bases. The V segment lost 6 bases and the J segment 6 bases; nucleotides outside the gene matches: 7. The CDR3 totals 16 residues. CDR3 sequence: CASSRTSGRAGDTQYF. The CDR3 region has the DNA TGTGCCAGCAGCCGGACTAGCGGGAGGGCCGGGGATACGCAGTATTTT.

The rearrangement uses TRBV12-3 or TRBV12-4 and TRBJ1-1; no definite D call. The CDR3 sequence is 12 residues long. Trimming shortened V by 6 bases and J by 4 bases, and 9 bases separated the two germline ends. CDR3 in DNA: TGTGCCAGCAGCATAGGGATCACTGAAGCTTTCTTT. Encoded protein: CASSIGITEAFF.